One sample yielded the 11 T cell receptor beta chains listed below, sequenced in a study of T cells in narcolepsy. Data came from immunoSEQ multiplex PCR; TCRdb stores just in-frame clones and leaves some out. The sample carries some 16,000 clones, around 77% recorded once. Specimen: CD45RA- memory CD8+ T cells from PBMCs. The receptors here all came from a human donor with narcolepsy.

This chain links TRBV13 with TRBJ2-3, with 10 bases aligning to TRBD2. CDR1 PRHDT and CDR2 FYEKMQ come from the germline V gene (reference sequence). The trim removed 6 bases at V and 3 bases at J, leaving 12 bases unmatched. The CDR3 consists of 17 residues. The CDR3 protein is CASSGTSGLAWTDTQYF. In nucleotides, the CDR3 is TGTGCCAGCAGTGGTACTTCGGGACTAGCGTGGACAGATACGCAGTATTTT. The whole variable domain, remainder taken from reference TRBV13 and TRBJ2-3, is AAGVIQSPRHLIKEKRETATLKCYPIPRHDTVYWYQQGPGQDPQFLISFYEKMQSDKGSIPDRFSAQQFSDYHSELNMSSLELGDSALYFCASSGTSGLAWTDTQYFGPGTRLTVL.

V is TRBV6-5 and J is TRBJ1-1; TRBD1 is a possible D gene (6 bases). V gave up 5 bases and J gave up 1 base, with 11 bases separating them. The CDR3 length is 14 residues. CDR1 and CDR2 (germline): MNHEY, SVGAGI. CDR3 sequence: CASSPWTENTEAFF. The CDR3 bases are TGTGCCAGCAGTCCTTGGACAGAGAACACTGAAGCTTTCTTT.

The J gene is TRBJ1-4, the V gene TRBV6-1; tentatively, D is TRBD1 (6 bases). The CDR3 extends over 13 amino acids. V shed 8 bases and J shed 8 bases, with 15 bases lying between them. CDR1 is MNHNS, CDR2 SASEGT, per germline. This CDR3 is CASGRGSLEKLFF. CDR3 nucleotides: TGTGCCAGCGGGAGGGGGTCTCTGGAAAAACTGTTTTTT.

This chain links TRBV27 with TRBJ1-6; unclear D gene. The CDR3 is 13 amino acids. V lost 3 bases and J lost 10, with 10 bases in between. Germline CDR1 is MNHEY and CDR2 is SMNVEV (reference sequence). The CDR3 spells CASSFGGSSPLHF. In DNA, the CDR3 is TGTGCCAGCAGTTTTGGTGGGTCCTCACCCCTCCACTTT.

This rearrangement joins TRBV7-9 to TRBJ1-5; weak D call: TRBD1 (5 bases). This CDR3 has 14 residues. Trimming pared 1 base from V and 7 bases from J, leaving 11 bases between. Looked up from germline, CDR1 is SEHNR and CDR2 is FQNEAQ (reference sequence). CDR3 coding DNA: TGTGCCAGCAGCTTAGGGTGGGGGGGACAGCCCCAGCATTTT. Its protein is CASSLGWGGQPQHF.

The chain carries TRBV15 and TRBJ2-7; the match to TRBD1 covers 10 bases. Germline trimming cut 2 bases from V and 6 bases from J; bases unmatched to any gene: 4. The CDR3 covers 14 residues. Germline CDR1 reads LNHNV; CDR2 reads YYDKDF (reference sequence). CDR3 sequence (DNA): TGTGCCACCAGCAGAACTAGACAGGGGGCCGAGCAGTACTTC. Translated: CATSRTRQGAEQYF.

The chain joins TRBV29-1 to TRBJ1-4; D gene ambiguous. Between the trimmed V and J ends, which lost 3 bases and 8 bases, there was a span of 22 bases. There are 16 residues in the CDR3. Germline loops: CDR1 SQVTM, CDR2 ANQGSEA. This CDR3 is CSVDRERERVFEKLFF. The DNA for the CDR3 is TGCAGCGTTGATCGCGAACGAGAGCGTGTTTTCGAAAAACTGTTTTTT.

The chain couples TRBV9 to TRBJ2-1; D is possibly TRBD2 (5 bases). In germline, CDR1 is SGDLS, CDR2 YYNGEE. The CDR3 totals 14 residues. Trimming left V 4 bases short and J 7 bases short, with 15 bases between. The CDR3 coding sequence is TGTGCCAGCAGCCCCGAGGGTCGGTTAAATGAGCAGTTCTTC. This codes for CASSPEGRLNEQFF.

The genes are TRBV10-1 and TRBJ2-7, with D unclear. Germline CDR1 and CDR2: WNHNN and SYGVQD (reference sequence). This CDR3 is built from 14 residues. Between the trimmed V and J ends, which lost 3 bases and 1 base, there was a span of 10 bases. CDR3 sequence (DNA): TGCGCCAGCAGTGATGACGGCGGTTCCTACGAGCAGTACTTC. This encodes CASSDDGGSYEQYF.

This clone is large (0.1 to 1%) within its sample. This chain uses TRBV4-1 with TRBJ1-5; a possible D gene is TRBD1 (5 bases). Germline values: CDR1 MGHRA, CDR2 YSYEKL. This CDR3 has 15 residues. Trimming shortened V by 2 bases and J by 7 bases, and 15 bases separated the two germline ends. CDR3 nucleotide sequence: TGCGCCAGCAGCCAAAGAGGGGAGGCTGGGCAGCCCCAGCATTTT. Its translation: CASSQRGEAGQPQHF.

To note about this clone: The sample carries other DNA sequences with the same CDR3. The rearrangement uses TRBV7-6 and TRBJ1-5; D remains unclear. In germline, CDR1 is SGHVS, CDR2 FNYEAQ. V lost 3 bases to trimming and J lost 4 bases, with 7 bases between them. The CDR3 loop spans 13 amino acids. The CDR3 region is CASSLGENQPQHF. CDR3 sequence (DNA): TGTGCCAGCAGCTTGGGAGAGAATCAGCCCCAGCATTTT.